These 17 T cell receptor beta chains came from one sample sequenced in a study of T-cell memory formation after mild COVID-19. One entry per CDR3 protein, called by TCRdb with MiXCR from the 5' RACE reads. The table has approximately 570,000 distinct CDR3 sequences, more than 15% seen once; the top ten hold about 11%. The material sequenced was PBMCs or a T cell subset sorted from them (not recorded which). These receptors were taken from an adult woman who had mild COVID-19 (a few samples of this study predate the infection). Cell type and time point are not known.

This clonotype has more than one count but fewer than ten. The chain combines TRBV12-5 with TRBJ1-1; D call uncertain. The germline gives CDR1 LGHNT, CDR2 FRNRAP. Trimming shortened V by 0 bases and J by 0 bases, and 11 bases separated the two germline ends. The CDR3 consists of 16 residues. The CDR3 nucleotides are TGTGCTAGTGGTTTGGTACTTGACGGGTTGAACACTGAAGCTTTCTTT. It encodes CASGLVLDGLNTEAFF.

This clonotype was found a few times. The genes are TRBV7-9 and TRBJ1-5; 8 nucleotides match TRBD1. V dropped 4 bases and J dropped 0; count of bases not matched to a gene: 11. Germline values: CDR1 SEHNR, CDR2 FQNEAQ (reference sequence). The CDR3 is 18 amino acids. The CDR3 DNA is TGTGCCAGCAGCTCACCGGGACAGGTTTTCTTTAGCAATCAGCCCCAGCATTTT. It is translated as CASSSPGQVFFSNQPQHF.

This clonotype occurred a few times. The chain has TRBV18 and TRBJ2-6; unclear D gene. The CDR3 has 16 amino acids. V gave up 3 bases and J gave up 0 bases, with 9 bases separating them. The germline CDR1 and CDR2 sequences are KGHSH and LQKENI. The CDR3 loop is CASSPTQYSGANVLTF. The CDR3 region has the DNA TGTGCCAGCTCACCCACGCAGTACTCTGGGGCCAACGTCCTGACTTTC.

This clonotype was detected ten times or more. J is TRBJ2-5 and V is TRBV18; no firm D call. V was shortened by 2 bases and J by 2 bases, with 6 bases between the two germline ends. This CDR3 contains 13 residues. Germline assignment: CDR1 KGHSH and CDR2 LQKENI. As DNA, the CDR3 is TGTGCCAGCTCACCAAACGGACAAGAGACCCAGTACTTC. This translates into CASSPNGQETQYF.

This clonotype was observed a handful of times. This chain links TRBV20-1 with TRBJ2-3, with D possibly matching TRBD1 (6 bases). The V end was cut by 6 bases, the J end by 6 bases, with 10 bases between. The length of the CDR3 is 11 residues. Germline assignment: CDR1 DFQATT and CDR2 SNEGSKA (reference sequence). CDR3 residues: CSARGYDTQYF. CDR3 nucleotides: TGCAGTGCGAGGGGGTACGATACGCAGTATTTT.

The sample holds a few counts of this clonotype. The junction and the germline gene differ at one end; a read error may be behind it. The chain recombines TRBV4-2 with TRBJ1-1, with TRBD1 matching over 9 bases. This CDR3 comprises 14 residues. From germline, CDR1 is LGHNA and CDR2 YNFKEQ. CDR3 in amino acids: CASSHLDRGVEAFF. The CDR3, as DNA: TGTGCCAGCAGCCACCTGGACAGGGGCGTTGAAGCCTTCTTT.

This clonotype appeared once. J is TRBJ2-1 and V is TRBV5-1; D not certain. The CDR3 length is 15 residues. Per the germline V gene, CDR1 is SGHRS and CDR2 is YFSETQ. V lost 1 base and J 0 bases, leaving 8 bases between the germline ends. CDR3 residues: CASSLTDLSYNEQFF. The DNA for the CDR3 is TGCGCCAGCAGCTTGACAGACCTCTCCTACAATGAGCAGTTCTTC.

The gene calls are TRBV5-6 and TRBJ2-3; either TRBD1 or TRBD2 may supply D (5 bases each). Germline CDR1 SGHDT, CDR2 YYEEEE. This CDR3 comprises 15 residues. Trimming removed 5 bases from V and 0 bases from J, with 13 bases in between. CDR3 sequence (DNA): TGTGCCAGCAGTAACCGGGACGCAAGCACAGATACGCAGTATTTT. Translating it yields CASSNRDASTDTQYF.

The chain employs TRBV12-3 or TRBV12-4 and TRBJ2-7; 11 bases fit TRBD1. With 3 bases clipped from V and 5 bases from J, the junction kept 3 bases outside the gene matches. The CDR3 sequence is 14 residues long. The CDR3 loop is CASSFAGQGDEQYF. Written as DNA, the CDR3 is TGTGCCAGCAGTTTTGCGGGACAGGGGGACGAGCAGTACTTC.

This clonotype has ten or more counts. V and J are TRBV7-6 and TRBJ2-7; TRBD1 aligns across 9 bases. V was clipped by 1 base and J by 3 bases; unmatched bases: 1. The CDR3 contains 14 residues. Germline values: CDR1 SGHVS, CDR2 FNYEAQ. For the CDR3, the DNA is TGTGCCAGCAGCTTAGAGGGACAGGGCTACGAGCAGTACTTC. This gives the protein CASSLEGQGYEQYF.

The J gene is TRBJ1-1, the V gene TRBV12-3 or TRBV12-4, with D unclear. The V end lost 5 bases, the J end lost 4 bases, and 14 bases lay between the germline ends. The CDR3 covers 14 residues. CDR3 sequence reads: CASSRPNLGTEAFF. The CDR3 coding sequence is TGTGCCAGCAGTCGCCCTAACTTGGGCACTGAAGCTTTCTTT.

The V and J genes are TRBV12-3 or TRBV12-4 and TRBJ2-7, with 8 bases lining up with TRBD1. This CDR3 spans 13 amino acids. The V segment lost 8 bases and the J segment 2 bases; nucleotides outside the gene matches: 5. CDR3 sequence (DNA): TGTGCCAGCGGAAGACAGGGGCCCTACGAGCAGTACTTC. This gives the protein CASGRQGPYEQYF.

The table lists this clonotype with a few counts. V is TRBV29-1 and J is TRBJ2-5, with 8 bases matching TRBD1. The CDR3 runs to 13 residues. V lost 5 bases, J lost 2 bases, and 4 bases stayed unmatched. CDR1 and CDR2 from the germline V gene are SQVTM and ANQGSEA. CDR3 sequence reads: CSVSGTGQETQYF. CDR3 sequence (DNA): TGCAGCGTTTCCGGGACAGGTCAAGAGACCCAGTACTTC.

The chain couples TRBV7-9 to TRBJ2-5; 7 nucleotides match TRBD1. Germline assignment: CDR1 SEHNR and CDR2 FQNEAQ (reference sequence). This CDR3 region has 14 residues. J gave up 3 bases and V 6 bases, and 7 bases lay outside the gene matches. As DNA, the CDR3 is TGTGCCAGCAGTTTACCGGGACAGAAAGAGACCCAGTACTTC. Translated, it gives CASSLPGQKETQYF.

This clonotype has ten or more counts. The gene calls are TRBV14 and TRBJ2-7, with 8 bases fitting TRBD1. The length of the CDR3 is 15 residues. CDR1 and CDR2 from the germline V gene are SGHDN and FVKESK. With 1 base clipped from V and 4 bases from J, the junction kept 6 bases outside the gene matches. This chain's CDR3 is CASSQGQGLSYEQYF. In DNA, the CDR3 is TGTGCCAGCAGCCAAGGACAGGGGCTGTCTTACGAGCAGTACTTC.

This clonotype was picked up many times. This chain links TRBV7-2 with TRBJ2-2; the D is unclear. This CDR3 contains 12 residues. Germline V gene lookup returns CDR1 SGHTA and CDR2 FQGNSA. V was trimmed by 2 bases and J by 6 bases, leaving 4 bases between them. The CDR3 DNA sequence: TGTGCCAGCAGCTTACTTCCCGGGGAGCTGTTTTTT. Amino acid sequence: CASSLLPGELFF.

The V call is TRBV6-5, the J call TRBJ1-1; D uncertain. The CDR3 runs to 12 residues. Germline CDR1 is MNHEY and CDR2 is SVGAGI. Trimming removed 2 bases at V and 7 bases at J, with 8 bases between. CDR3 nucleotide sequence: TGTGCCAGCAGTTACACCGGGATTGAAGCTTTCTTT. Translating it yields CASSYTGIEAFF.